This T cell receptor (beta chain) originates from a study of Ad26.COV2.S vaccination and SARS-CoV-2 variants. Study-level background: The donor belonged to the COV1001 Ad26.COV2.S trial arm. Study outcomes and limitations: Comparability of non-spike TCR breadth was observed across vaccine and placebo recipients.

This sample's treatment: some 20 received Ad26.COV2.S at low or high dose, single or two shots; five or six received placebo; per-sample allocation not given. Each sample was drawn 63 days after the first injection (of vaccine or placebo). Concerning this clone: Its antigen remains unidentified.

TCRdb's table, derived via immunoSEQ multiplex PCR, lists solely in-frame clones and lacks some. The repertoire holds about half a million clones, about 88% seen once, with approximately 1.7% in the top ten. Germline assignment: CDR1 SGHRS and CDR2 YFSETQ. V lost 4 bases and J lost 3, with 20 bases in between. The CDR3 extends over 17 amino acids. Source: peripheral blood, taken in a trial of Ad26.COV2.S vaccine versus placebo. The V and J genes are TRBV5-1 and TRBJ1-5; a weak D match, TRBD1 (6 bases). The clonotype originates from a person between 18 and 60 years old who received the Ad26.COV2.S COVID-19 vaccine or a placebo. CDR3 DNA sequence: TGCGCCAGCAGCCTCGGGATACAGGGACCTATCAATCAGCCCCAGCATTTT. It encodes CASSLGIQGPINQPQHF.